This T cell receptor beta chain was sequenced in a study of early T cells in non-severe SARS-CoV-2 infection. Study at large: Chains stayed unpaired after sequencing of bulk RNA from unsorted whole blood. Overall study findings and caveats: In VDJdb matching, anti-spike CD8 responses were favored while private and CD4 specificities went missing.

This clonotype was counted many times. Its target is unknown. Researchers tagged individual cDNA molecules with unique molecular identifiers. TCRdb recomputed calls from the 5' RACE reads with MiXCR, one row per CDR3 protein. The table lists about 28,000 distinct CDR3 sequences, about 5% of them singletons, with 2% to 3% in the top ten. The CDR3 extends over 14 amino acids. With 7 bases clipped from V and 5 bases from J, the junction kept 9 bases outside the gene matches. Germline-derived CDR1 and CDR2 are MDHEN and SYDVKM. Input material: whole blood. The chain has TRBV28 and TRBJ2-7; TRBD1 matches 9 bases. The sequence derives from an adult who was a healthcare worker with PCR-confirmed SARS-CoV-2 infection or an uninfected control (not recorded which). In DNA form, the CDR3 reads TGTGCCAGCATTCCGGGACAGGGATACCACGAGCAGTACTTC. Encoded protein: CASIPGQGYHEQYF.